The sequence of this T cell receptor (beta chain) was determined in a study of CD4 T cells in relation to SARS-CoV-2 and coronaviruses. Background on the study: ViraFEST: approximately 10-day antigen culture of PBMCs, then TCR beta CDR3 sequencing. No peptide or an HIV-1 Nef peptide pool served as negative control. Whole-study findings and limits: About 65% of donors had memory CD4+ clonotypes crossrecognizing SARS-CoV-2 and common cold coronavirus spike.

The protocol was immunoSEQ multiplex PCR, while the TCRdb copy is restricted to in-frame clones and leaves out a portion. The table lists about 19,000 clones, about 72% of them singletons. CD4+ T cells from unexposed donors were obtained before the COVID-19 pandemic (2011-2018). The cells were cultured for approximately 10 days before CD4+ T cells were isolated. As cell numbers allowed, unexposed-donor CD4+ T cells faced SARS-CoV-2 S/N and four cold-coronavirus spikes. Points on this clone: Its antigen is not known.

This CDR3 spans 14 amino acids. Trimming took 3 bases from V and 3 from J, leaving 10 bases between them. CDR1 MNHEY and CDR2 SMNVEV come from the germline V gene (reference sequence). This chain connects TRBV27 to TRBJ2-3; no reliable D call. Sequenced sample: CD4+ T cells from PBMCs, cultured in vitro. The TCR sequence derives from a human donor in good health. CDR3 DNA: TGTGCCAGCAGTTTTGAAGGCCGGACAGATACGCAGTATTTT. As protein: CASSFEGRTDTQYF.